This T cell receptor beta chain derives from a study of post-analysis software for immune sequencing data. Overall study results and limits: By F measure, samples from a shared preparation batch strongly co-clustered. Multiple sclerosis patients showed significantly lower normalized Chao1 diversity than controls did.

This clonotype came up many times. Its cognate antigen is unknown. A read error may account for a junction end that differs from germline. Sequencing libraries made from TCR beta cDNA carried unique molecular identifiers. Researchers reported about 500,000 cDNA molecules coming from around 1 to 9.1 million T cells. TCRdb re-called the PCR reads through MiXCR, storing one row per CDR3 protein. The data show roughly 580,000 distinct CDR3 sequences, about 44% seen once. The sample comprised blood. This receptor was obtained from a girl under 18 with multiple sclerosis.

CDR3 DNA: TGTGCCAGCAGTTTAGGGGCGGGAGAGCAGTTCTTC. It codes for CASSLGAGEQFF. V is TRBV5-1 and J is TRBJ2-1; D possibly corresponds to TRBD2 (6 bases). The CDR3 has 12 amino acids. The germline CDR1 and CDR2 sequences are SGHRS and YFSETQ.